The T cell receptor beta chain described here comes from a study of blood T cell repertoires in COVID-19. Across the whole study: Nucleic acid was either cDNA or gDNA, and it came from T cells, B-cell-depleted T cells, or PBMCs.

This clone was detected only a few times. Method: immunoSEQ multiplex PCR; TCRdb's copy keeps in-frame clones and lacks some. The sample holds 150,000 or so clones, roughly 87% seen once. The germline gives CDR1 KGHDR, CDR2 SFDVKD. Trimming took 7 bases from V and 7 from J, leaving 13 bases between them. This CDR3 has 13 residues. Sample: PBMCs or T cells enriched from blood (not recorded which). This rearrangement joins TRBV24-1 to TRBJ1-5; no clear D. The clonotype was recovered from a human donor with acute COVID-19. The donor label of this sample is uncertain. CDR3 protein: CATSRSLGQPQHF. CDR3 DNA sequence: TGTGCCACCAGCCGCAGTCTGGGCCAGCCCCAGCATTTT.